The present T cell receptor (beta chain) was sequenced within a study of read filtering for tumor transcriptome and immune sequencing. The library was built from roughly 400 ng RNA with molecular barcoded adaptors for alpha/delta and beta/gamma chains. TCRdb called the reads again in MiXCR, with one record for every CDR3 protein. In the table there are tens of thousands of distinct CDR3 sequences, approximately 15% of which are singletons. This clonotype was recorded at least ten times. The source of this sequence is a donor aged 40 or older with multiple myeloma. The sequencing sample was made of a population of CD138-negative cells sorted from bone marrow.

The CDR3: CSVRLAGRSYEQYF. CDR3 coding DNA: TGCAGCGTTCGGTTAGCGGGCCGCTCCTACGAGCAGTACTTC. The chain carries TRBV29-1 and TRBJ2-7; 7 bases match TRBD2. There are 14 residues in the CDR3. V was clipped by 5 bases and J by 0 bases; unmatched bases: 7. Per germline, CDR1 SQVTM and CDR2 ANQGSEA.